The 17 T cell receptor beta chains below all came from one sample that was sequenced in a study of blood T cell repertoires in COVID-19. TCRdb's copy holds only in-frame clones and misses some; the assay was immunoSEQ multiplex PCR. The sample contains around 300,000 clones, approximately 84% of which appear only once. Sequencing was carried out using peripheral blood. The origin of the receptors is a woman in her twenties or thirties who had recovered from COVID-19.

Here the CDR3 DNA reads TGTGCCAGTAGTTTCCAGGGGGCACACGAGCAGTACTTC. Encoded protein: CASSFQGAHEQYF. J is TRBJ2-7 and V is TRBV19; TRBD1 matches at 8 bases. The ends lost 5 bases at V and 5 bases at J; junction bases unmatched: 5. In germline, CDR1 is LNHDA, CDR2 SQIVND (reference sequence). This CDR3 spans 13 amino acids.

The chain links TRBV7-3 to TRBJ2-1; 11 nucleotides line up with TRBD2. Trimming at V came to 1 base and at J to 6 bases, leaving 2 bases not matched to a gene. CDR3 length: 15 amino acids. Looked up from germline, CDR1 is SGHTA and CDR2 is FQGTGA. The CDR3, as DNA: TGTGCCAGCAGCTTAATTGGGACTAGCGGCAATGAGCAGTTCTTC. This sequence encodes CASSLIGTSGNEQFF. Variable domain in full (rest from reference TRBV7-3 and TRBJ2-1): GAGVSQTPSNKVTEKGKYVELRCDPISGHTALYWYRQSLGQGPEFLIYFQGTGAADDSGLPNDRFFAVRPEGSVSTLKIQRTERGDSAVYLCASSLIGTSGNEQFFGPGTRLTVL.

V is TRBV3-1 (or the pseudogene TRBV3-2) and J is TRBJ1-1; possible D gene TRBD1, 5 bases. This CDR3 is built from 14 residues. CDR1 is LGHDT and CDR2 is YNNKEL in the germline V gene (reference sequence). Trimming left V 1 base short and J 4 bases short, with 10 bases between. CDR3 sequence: CASSQVFGGTEAFF. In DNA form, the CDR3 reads TGTGCCAGCAGCCAAGTCTTCGGGGGCACTGAAGCTTTCTTT.

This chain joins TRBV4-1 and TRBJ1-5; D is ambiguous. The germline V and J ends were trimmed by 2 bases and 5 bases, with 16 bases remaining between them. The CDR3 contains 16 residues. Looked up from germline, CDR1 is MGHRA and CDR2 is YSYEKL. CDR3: CASSQHSTEYYQPQHF. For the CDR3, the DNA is TGCGCCAGCAGCCAACATTCCACAGAATATTATCAGCCCCAGCATTTT.

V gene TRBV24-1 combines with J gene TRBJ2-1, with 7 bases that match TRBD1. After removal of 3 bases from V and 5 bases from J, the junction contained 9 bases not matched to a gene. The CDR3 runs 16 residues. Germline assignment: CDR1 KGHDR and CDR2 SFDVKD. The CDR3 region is CATSDQPKTGNNEQFF. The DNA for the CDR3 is TGTGCCACCAGTGATCAACCAAAGACAGGGAACAATGAGCAGTTCTTC.

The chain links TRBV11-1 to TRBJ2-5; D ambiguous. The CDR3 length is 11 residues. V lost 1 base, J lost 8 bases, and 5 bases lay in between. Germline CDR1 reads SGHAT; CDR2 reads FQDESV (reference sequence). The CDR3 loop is CASSLGVTQYF. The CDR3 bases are TGTGCCAGCAGCTTAGGAGTAACCCAGTACTTC.

This chain's CDR3 is CASSLEMGRGGYTF. The CDR3 coding sequence is TGTGCCAGCAGTTTAGAGATGGGGAGGGGTGGCTACACCTTC. The chain joins TRBV27 to TRBJ1-2, with D possibly matching TRBD1 (5 bases). Looked up from germline, CDR1 is MNHEY and CDR2 is SMNVEV (reference sequence). The CDR3 has 14 amino acids. Trimming shortened V by 2 bases and J by 7 bases, and 14 bases separated the two germline ends.

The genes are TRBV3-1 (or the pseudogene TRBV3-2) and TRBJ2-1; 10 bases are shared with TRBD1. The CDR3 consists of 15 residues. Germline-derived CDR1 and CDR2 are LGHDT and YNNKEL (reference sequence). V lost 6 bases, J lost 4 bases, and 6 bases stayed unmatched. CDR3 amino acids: CASSLDRGVYNEQFF. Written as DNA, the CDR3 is TGTGCCAGCAGTTTGGACAGGGGGGTATACAATGAGCAGTTCTTC.

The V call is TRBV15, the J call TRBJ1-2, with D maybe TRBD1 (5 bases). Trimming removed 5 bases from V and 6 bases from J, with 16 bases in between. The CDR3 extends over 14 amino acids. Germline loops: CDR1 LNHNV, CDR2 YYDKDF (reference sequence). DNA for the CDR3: TGTGCCACCAGCTCCGGGGGGGGTATGGATGGCTACACCTTC. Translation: CATSSGGGMDGYTF.

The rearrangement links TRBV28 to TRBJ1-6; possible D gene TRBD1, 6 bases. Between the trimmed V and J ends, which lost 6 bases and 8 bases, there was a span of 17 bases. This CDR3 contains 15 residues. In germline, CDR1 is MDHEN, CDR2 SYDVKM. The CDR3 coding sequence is TGTGCCAGCAGCCCGAGGGGGACGAGGTATTCACCCCTCCACTTT. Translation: CASSPRGTRYSPLHF.

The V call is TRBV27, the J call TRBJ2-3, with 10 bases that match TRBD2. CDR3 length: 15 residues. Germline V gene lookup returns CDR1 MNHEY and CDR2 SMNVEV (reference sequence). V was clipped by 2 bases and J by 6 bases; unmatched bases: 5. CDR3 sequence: CASSLSGGAGDTQYF. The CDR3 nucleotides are TGTGCCAGCAGTTTAAGCGGGGGGGCCGGGGATACGCAGTATTTT.

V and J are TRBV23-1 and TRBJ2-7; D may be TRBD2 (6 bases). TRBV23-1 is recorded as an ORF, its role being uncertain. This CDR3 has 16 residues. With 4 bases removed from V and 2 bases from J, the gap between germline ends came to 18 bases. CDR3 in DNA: TGCGCCAGCAGTCTCCCCTCGGAGGGTTCCCCCTACGAGCAGTACTTC. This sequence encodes CASSLPSEGSPYEQYF.

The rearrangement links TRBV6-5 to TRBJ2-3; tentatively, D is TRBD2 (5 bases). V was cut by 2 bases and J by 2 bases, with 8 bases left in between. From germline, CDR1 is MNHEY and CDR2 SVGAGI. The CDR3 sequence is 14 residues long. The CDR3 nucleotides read TGTGCCAGCAGTTACGGGAGATCCACAGATACGCAGTATTTT. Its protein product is CASSYGRSTDTQYF.

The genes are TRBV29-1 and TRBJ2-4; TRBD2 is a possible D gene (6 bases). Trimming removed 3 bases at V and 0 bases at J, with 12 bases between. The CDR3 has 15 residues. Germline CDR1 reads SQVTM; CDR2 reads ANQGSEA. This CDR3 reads CSVEEGGLAKNIQYF. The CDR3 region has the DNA TGCAGCGTTGAGGAGGGAGGTTTAGCCAAAAACATTCAGTACTTC.

CDR3: CASSLPDTDTQYF. The CDR3 nucleotides are TGTGCCAGCAGTCTACCCGACACAGATACGCAGTATTTT. The chain combines TRBV12-3 or TRBV12-4 with TRBJ2-3; D is ambiguous. This CDR3 spans 13 amino acids. Trimming stripped 5 bases from V and 2 bases from J, with 8 bases between.

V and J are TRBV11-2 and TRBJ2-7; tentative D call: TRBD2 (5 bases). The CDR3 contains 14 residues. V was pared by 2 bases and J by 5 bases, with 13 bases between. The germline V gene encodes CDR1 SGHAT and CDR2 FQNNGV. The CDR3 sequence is CASSLQRDLHEQYF. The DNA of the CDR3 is TGTGCCAGCAGCTTACAACGGGATCTCCACGAGCAGTACTTC.

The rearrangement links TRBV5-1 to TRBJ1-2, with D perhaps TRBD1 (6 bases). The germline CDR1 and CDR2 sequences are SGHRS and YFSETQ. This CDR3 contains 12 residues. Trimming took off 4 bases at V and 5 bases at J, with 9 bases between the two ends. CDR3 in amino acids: CASSPDRYGYTF. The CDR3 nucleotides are TGCGCCAGCAGCCCGGACAGATATGGCTACACCTTC.